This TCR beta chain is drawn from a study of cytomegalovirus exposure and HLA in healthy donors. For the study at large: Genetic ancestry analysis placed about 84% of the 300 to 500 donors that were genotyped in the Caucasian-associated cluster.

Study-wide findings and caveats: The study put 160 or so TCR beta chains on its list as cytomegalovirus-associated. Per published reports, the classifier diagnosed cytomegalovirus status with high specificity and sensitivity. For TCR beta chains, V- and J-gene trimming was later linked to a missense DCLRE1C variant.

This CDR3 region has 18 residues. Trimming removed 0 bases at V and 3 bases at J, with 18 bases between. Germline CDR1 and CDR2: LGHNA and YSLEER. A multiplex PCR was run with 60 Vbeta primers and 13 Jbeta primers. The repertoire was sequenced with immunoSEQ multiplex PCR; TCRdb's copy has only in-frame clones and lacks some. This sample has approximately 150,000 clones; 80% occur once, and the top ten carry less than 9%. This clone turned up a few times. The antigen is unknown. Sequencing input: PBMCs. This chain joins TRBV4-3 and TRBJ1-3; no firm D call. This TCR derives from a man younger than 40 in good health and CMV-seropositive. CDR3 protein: CASSQDSGGRVFGNTIYF. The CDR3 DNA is TGCGCCAGCAGCCAAGATTCGGGAGGGAGGGTGTTTGGAAACACCATATATTTT.